These T cell receptor beta chains were read from a single sample in a study of cytomegalovirus exposure and HLA in healthy donors. This table comes from immunoSEQ multiplex PCR, and its TCRdb copy is limited to in-frame clones, with some not included. The data hold roughly 200,000 clones, with just over 75% observed a single time. Material for sequencing was PBMCs. The receptor set was obtained from a man younger than 35 in good health and CMV-seronegative. CDR3s include the opening cysteine and the closing phenylalanine or tryptophan. D genes are given only for firm matches. Size values are once, few and many counts, or a class for expanded clones, and some rows have none.

v_call	j_call	d_call	clone_size	cdr3_nt	cdr3_aa
TRBV27	TRBJ2-1	NA	NA	TGTGCCAGCAGTTCCACCAGGCAGGGGATCTACAATGAGCAGTTCTTC	CASSSTRQGIYNEQFF
TRBV5-6	TRBJ1-1	NA	few	TGTGCCAGCAGCTTGGTCGGGGACACTGAAGCTTTCTTT	CASSLVGDTEAFF
TRBV7-9	TRBJ2-4	NA	NA	TGTGCCACCCGGGACACAAAAAACATTCAGTACTTC	CATRDTKNIQYF
TRBV6-5	TRBJ2-3	TRBD1	NA	TGTGCCAGCAATTTGGACAGGGGGCATCAAGATACGCAGTATTTT	CASNLDRGHQDTQYF
TRBV29-1	TRBJ2-7	TRBD1	NA	TGCAGCGTTGAGGGGGACAGGTTGGACGAGCAGTACTTC	CSVEGDRLDEQYF
TRBV5-1	TRBJ2-5	TRBD2	NA	TGCGCCAGCAGCAGGGTCGGGAGGATAGCGGAAGAGACCCAGTACTTC	CASSRVGRIAEETQYF
TRBV7-2	TRBJ2-5	TRBD2	few	TGTGCCAGCAGCCCCAGAAGCGGGGGAACATCAGAGACCCAGTACTTC	CASSPRSGGTSETQYF
TRBV10-3	TRBJ2-5	NA	NA	TGTGCCATCGCCAAAGAGGCTCAGGGTCAAGAGACCCAGTACTTC	CAIAKEAQGQETQYF
TRBV6-7	TRBJ2-1	NA	once	TGTGCCAGCAGTTACTTTCAGACTAATGAGCAGTTCTTC	CASSYFQTNEQFF
TRBV7-8	TRBJ1-5	NA	NA	TGTGCCAGCAGCTTAGGGATAGGGGGTGGTCAGCCCCAGCATTTT	CASSLGIGGGQPQHF
TRBV5-1	TRBJ1-3	NA	NA	TGCGCCAGCAGCCAAGTGAGGGACTCTGGAAACACCATATATTTT	CASSQVRDSGNTIYF
TRBV6-1	TRBJ2-1	TRBD2	few	TGTGCCACCCTATCGAAGACTAGCGGGAGCAATGAGCAGTTCTTC	CATLSKTSGSNEQFF
TRBV4-1	TRBJ2-7	TRBD2	NA	TGCGCCAGCAGCCAATCTAGCGGGACTACCTACGAGCAGTACTTC	CASSQSSGTTYEQYF
TRBV27	TRBJ1-2	NA	NA	TGTGCCAGCAGTTTAGCGGGAGCTGGCTATGGCTACACCTTC	CASSLAGAGYGYTF
TRBV28	TRBJ2-7	TRBD2	NA	TGTGCCAGCAGCCCGAGGGTAGCGGGAAACTACGAGCAGTACTTC	CASSPRVAGNYEQYF
TRBV2	TRBJ2-3	NA	NA	TGTGCCAGCACCCCAATGGGCGTAAGCACAGATACGCAGTATTTT	CASTPMGVSTDTQYF
TRBV7-9	TRBJ1-4	TRBD1	few	TGTGCCAGCAGCCGACAGGGGTCAACTAATGAAAAACTGTTTTTT	CASSRQGSTNEKLFF
TRBV6-1	TRBJ1-3	NA	NA	TGTGCCAGCAGCCGCCACGGGGGCTCTGGAAACACCATATATTTT	CASSRHGGSGNTIYF
TRBV7-9	TRBJ2-5	NA	NA	TGTTCCAGCAGCCGCTTTCAGGGTGGGGAGACCCAGTACTTC	CSSSRFQGGETQYF
TRBV6-1	TRBJ1-5	TRBD1	NA	TGTGCCAGCAGTGAAGCGTCCCGGGACAGTTTTCTTAGCAATCAGCCCCAGCATTTT	CASSEASRDSFLSNQPQHF
TRBV19	TRBJ2-7	NA	NA	TGTGCCAGTAGTATTATCGGGGAAACCTACGAGCAGTACTTC	CASSIIGETYEQYF
TRBV28	TRBJ2-3	TRBD1	NA	TGTGCCAGTACACCGGGACAGGGATTCGGTAGCACAGATACGCAGTATTTT	CASTPGQGFGSTDTQYF
TRBV2	TRBJ1-3	TRBD1	NA	TGTGCCAGCAGGAAGGGACAGCAAAACACCATATATTTT	CASRKGQQNTIYF
TRBV6-1	TRBJ2-1	NA	few	TGTGCCAGCCTCTTAGGGGCTAACCAAAATGAGCAGTTCTTC	CASLLGANQNEQFF
TRBV7-3	TRBJ2-3	TRBD2	NA	TGTGCCAGCAGCTTACGGGCGGGAGGGGGCACAGATACGCAGTATTTT	CASSLRAGGGTDTQYF
TRBV29-1	TRBJ1-2	NA	NA	TGCAGCGTTGAAGATGTGAGAGCCTATGGCTACACCTTC	CSVEDVRAYGYTF
TRBV28	TRBJ2-7	NA	NA	TGTGCCAGCAGGAAAGGGGGTTATTCGTACGAGCAGTACTTC	CASRKGGYSYEQYF
TRBV6-5	TRBJ1-1	NA	NA	TGTGCCAGCAGCCGGCCCGGGGGAAACACTGAAGCTTTCTTT	CASSRPGGNTEAFF
TRBV19	TRBJ2-5	NA	few	TGTGCCACCTCACTATTCGGATTCCAAGAGACCCAGTACTTC	CATSLFGFQETQYF
TRBV19	TRBJ2-1	TRBD2	NA	TGTGCCAGTAGCGTGCGGGAGGACTCCTACAATGAGCAGTTCTTC	CASSVREDSYNEQFF
TRBV7-3	TRBJ2-7	TRBD1	NA	TGTGCCAGCAGCCCACCGGACAGGGACGAGCAGTACTTC	CASSPPDRDEQYF
TRBV6-1	TRBJ2-7	TRBD2	NA	TGTGCCAGCAGCCCCCTAGCGGGAGTAGGCGAGCAGTACTTC	CASSPLAGVGEQYF
TRBV6-1	TRBJ2-1	NA	NA	TGTGCCAGCAGTGGGACTGTTAGCTCCTACAATGAGCAGTTCTTC	CASSGTVSSYNEQFF
TRBV19	TRBJ1-2	TRBD1	few	TGTGCCAGTAGTACAGGGGGCGCAGTTTATGGCTACACCTTC	CASSTGGAVYGYTF
TRBV15	TRBJ2-2	TRBD1	NA	TGTGCCACCTACCCGGGACAGGGAGGCACCGGGGAGCTGTTTTTT	CATYPGQGGTGELFF